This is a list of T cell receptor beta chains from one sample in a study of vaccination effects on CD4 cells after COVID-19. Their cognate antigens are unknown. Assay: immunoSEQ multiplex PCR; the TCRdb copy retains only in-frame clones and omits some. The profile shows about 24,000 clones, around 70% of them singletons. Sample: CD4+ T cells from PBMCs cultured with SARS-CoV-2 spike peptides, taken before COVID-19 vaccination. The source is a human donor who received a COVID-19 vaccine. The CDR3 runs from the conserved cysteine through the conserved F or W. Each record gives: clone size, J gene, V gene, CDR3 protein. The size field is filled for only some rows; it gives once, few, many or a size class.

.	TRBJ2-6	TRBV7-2	CASSFASTGANVLTF
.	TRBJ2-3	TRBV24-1	CATSDALARTDTQYF
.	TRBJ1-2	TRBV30	CAWSVPGTAKPFYGYTF
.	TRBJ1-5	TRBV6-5	CASSYMANQPQHF
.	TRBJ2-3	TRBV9	CASSVATSGAGDTQYF
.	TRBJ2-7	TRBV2	CASRPRTGSSYEQYF
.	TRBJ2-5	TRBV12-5	CASGLVRAGTGAGETQYF
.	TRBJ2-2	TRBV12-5	CASVMDPPSGELFF
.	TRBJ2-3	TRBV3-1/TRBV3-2	CASSQVGLATDTQYF
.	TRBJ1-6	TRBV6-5	CASSPRQGGSPLHF
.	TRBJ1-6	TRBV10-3	CAISELTGSNSPLHF
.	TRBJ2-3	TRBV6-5	CASRIAGGRTDTQYF
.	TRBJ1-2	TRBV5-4	CASSQTGTGTYYGYTF
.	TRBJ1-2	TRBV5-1	CASSLWQGNGYGYTF
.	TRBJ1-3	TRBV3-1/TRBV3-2	CASSQGGKVVNTIYF
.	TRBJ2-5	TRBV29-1	CSVLGDRGETQYF
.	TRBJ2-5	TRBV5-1	CASSGGTEGETQYF
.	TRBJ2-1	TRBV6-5	CASRLGGGGQFF
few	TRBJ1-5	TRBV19	CASSQGQGGQPQHF
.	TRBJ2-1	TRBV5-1	CASRTSGENNEQFF
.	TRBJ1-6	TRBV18	CASSPPGFPPLHF
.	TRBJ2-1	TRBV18	CASSPNPSHNEQFF
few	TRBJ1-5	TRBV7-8	CASSRGEGIGNQPQHF
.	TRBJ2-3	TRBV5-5	CASSQLDRDTQYF
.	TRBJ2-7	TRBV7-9	CASSLGLGNYEQYF
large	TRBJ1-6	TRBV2	CASSEQKGSGSPLHF
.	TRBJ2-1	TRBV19	CASTIGEYRGSYNEQFF
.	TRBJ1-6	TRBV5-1	CASSLAGRSPLHF
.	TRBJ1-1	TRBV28	CASSPPGGGNTEAFF
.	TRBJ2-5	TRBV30	CAWSGVEETQYF
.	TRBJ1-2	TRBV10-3	CAISESTTGSGYTF
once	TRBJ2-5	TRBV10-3	CAIFVRRDSETQYF
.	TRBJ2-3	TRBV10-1	CASSETLTSTDTQYF
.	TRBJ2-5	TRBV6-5	CASSRAGNQETQYF
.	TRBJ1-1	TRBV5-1	CASSLALQGTEAFF
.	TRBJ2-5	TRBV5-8	CASSLGDRAQETQYF
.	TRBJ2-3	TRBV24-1	CATSDRGGSGTQYF
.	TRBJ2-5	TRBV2	CASFRDRGLGETQYF
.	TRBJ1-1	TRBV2	CASGGGNTEAFF
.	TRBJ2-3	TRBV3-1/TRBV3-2	CASSQVGGSTDTQYF
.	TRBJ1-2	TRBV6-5	CASSSPGQGVYGYTF
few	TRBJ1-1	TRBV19	CASSPRLPEAFF
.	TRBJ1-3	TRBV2	CASSEAEGNTIYF
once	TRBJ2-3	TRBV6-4	CASSGTGGAADTQYF
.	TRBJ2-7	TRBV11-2	CASSLTTGDRAYEQYF
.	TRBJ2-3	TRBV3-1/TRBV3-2	CASSQEGGYTDTQYF
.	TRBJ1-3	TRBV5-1	CASSSQGPISGNTIYF
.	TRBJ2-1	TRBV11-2	CASSSGHSSGQFF
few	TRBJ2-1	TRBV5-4	CASSLGRAGAGIGEQFF
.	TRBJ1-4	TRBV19	CASSTAQGRGNEKLFF
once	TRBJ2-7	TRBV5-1	CASRLGSGSRYEQYF
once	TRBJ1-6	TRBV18	CASSPLPQRDSPLHF
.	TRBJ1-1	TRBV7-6	CASGSRRNTEAFF
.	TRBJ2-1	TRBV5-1	CASSPFYSSYNEQFF
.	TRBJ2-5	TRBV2	CASSETGWETQYF
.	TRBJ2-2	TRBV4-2	CASSQEGSGTGELFF